What follows are 16 T cell receptor beta chains derived from one specimen sequenced in a study of blood T cell repertoires in COVID-19. The assay was immunoSEQ multiplex PCR, and TCRdb's table has in-frame clones only and misses some. The table records more than 200,000 clones, more than 75% of them present only once. The sample comprised peripheral blood. These receptors were collected from a man in his fifties or sixties with acute or convalescent COVID-19.

V is TRBV6-1 and J is TRBJ2-3, with D tentatively TRBD1 (6 bases). The CDR3 is made up of 19 amino acids. The V gene's germline CDR1 is MNHNS and CDR2 SASEGT. V shed 2 bases and J shed 6 bases, with 27 bases lying between them. CDR3 bases: TGTGCCAGCAGTGAATATCAGGGTGCCGGGACACCTCAGGCGGATACGCAGTATTTT. Its protein product is CASSEYQGAGTPQADTQYF.

This clone has only one observation. At the DNA level, this CDR3 is encoded by other sequences in the same sample as well. The genes are TRBV18 and TRBJ1-1, with D uncertain. The germline V gene encodes CDR1 KGHSH and CDR2 LQKENI. The CDR3 extends over 14 amino acids. Trimming pared 3 bases from V and 0 bases from J, leaving 8 bases between. This CDR3 is CASSPEFLNTEAFF. The CDR3 nucleotides read TGTGCCAGCTCACCGGAGTTCCTGAACACTGAAGCTTTCTTT.

A few counts support this clone. The gene calls are TRBV7-2 and TRBJ1-5; D is perhaps TRBD1 (5 bases). Germline V gene sequence: CDR1 SGHTA, CDR2 FQGNSA. The CDR3 has 15 residues. V was pared by 0 bases and J by 6 bases, with 12 bases between. In nucleotides, the CDR3 is TGTGCCAGCAGCTTAGCGCCAGGGATAAGTCAGCCCCAGCATTTT. This translates into CASSLAPGISQPQHF.

The chain joins TRBV6-1 to TRBJ1-5, with D possibly matching TRBD1 (5 bases). The CDR3 has 16 amino acids. Germline CDR1 is MNHNS and CDR2 is SASEGT. Trimming cost V 2 bases and J 3 bases, with 14 bases left between them. CDR3: CASSEPAGRYNQPQHF. Here the CDR3 DNA reads TGTGCCAGCAGTGAACCCGCGGGACGCTACAATCAGCCCCAGCATTTT.

This clone was recorded once. In DNA, the CDR3 is TGTGCCAGCAGAACAGCGGATCAGCCCCAGCATTTT. It yields the protein CASRTADQPQHF. The chain links TRBV27 to TRBJ1-5; unclear D gene. Germline CDR1 and CDR2: MNHEY and SMNVEV (reference sequence). V was shortened by 6 bases and J by 5 bases, with 8 bases between the two germline ends. The CDR3 is 12 residues long.

The V call is TRBV18, the J call TRBJ1-5; 7 positions match TRBD1. The CDR3 extends over 15 amino acids. The ends lost 6 bases at V and 7 bases at J; junction bases unmatched: 12. Looked up from germline, CDR1 is KGHSH and CDR2 is LQKENI. The CDR3 is CASSRETGQVQPQHF. CDR3 nucleotides: TGTGCCAGCTCCCGCGAGACAGGGCAAGTGCAGCCCCAGCATTTT.

This chain joins TRBV18 and TRBJ2-7; 8 nucleotides align to TRBD2. From germline, CDR1 is KGHSH and CDR2 LQKENI. The CDR3 has 15 amino acids. The junction had 9 bases not matched to a gene; V was cut back by 6 bases and J by 2 bases. The CDR3 here is CASSPAAGGPYEQYF. In DNA, the CDR3 is TGTGCCAGCTCCCCTGCGGCGGGGGGCCCCTACGAGCAGTACTTC.

This clone was seen a handful of times. The rearrangement uses TRBV3-1 (or the pseudogene TRBV3-2) and TRBJ1-2; the match to TRBD1 covers 9 bases. The CDR3 totals 18 residues. The V gene's germline CDR1 is LGHDT and CDR2 YNNKEL (reference sequence). J lost 0 bases, V lost 0 bases, and 8 bases had no gene match. CDR3 loop: CASSQDLGTGLTNYGYTF. CDR3 nucleotides: TGTGCCAGCAGCCAAGATTTGGGGACAGGGCTAACTAACTATGGCTACACCTTC.

CDR3 nucleotide sequence: TGTGCCAGCAGCTTTTGGACAGGGAACACTGAAGCTTTCTTT. It specifies CASSFWTGNTEAFF. The chain combines TRBV7-2 with TRBJ1-1; TRBD1 matches 7 bases. Germline CDR1 SGHTA, CDR2 FQGNSA. The CDR3 length is 14 residues. V trimming: 3 bases; J trimming: 1 base; junction bases outside the gene matches: 2. The whole variable domain, remainder taken from reference TRBV7-2 and TRBJ1-1, is GAGVSQSPSNKVTEKGKDVELRCDPISGHTALYWYRQSLGQGLEFLIYFQGNSAPDKSGLPSDRFSAERTGGSVSTLTIQRTQQEDSAVYLCASSFWTGNTEAFFGQGTRLTVV.

The J gene is TRBJ1-4, the V gene TRBV19, with 7 nucleotides matching TRBD1. J was trimmed by 0 bases and V by 3 bases; bases with no gene match: 7. Germline CDR1 LNHDA, CDR2 SQIVND (reference sequence). The CDR3 is 17 amino acids. Here the CDR3 reads CASSMGTDLATNEKLFF. The CDR3 DNA reads TGTGCCAGTAGTATGGGGACAGACCTTGCAACTAATGAAAAACTGTTTTTT.

This CDR3 reads CASSYRETQYF. In nucleotides, the CDR3 is TGTGCCAGCAGTTACCGTGAGACCCAGTACTTC. This chain links TRBV6-5 with TRBJ2-5; D unclear. The germline V gene encodes CDR1 MNHEY and CDR2 SVGAGI. Trimming removed 2 bases at V and 5 bases at J, with 3 bases between. This CDR3 comprises 11 residues.

The J gene is TRBJ1-6, the V gene TRBV7-8; 7 positions agree with TRBD1. Unmatched junction bases numbered 1, after V lost 4 bases and J lost 1 base. CDR3 length: 15 amino acids. From germline, CDR1 is SGHVS and CDR2 FQNEAQ. CDR3 sequence: CASSSQGSYNSPLHF. CDR3 nucleotides: TGTGCCAGCAGCTCACAGGGGTCCTATAATTCACCCCTCCACTTT.

The V call is TRBV5-1, the J call TRBJ1-3; no clear D. This CDR3 region has 14 residues. Germline V gives CDR1 SGHRS, CDR2 YFSETQ. V was shortened by 4 bases and J by 1 base, with 9 bases between the two germline ends. CDR3 loop: CASSTGLSGNTIYF. Here the CDR3 DNA reads TGCGCCAGCAGCACCGGACTGTCTGGAAACACCATATATTTT.

The genes are TRBV30 and TRBJ2-7; TRBD1 agrees at 7 bases. There are 17 residues in the CDR3. Per germline, CDR1 GTSNPN and CDR2 SVGIG (reference sequence). The V gene end was trimmed by 1 base and the J gene end by 0 bases; junction bases not matched to a gene: 12. The CDR3 coding sequence is TGTGCCTGGAGTGGCAGTAGGGGACAGCCAGGCTCCTACGAGCAGTACTTC. It is translated as CAWSGSRGQPGSYEQYF.

The CDR3 coding sequence is TGTGCCAGCAGCCTCCGGGACTCTCGGGCGGACCAGCCCCAGCATTTT. Protein: CASSLRDSRADQPQHF. The V gene is TRBV7-8, the J gene TRBJ1-5, with D possibly TRBD1 on 5 matching bases. The CDR3 loop spans 16 amino acids. Germline V lookup: CDR1 SGHVS, CDR2 FQNEAQ. V lost 5 bases and J lost 7, with 21 bases in between.

The gene calls are TRBV19 and TRBJ1-6, with D perhaps matching TRBD1 (6 bases). This CDR3 has 14 residues. V was shortened by 11 bases and J by 7 bases, with 18 bases between the two germline ends. The germline gives CDR1 LNHDA, CDR2 SQIVND (reference sequence). CDR3 nucleotide sequence: TGTGCCTCCCGGGAACAGGGTTTGAATTCACCCCTCCACTTT. This gives the protein CASREQGLNSPLHF.